This TCR beta chain appears in the sequencing data of a study of blood T cells in healthy people across ages. Study-wide results and caveats: Donors of long life had a larger count of naive CD4+ cells and greater diversity than aged donors.

A sample-barcoded 5' primer and a J-beta primer mix were used in a second PCR of roughly 7 to 12 cycles. TCRdb processed the 5' RACE reads anew with MiXCR; each CDR3 protein has one entry. This sample has about 670,000 distinct CDR3 sequences, with approximately 40% found just once. Donors ranged from about 6 to 95 years old and were healthy Caucasians in Russia. No fewer than 7 million PBMCs went into each sample. With respect to this clonotype: The antigen remains undetermined.

The germline V gene encodes CDR1 GTSNPN and CDR2 SVGIG (reference sequence). This CDR3 region has 14 residues. The V gene is TRBV30, the J gene TRBJ2-7, with D uncertain. The J call may be incorrect, as the DNA end agrees better with TRBJ2-5. The specimen sequenced was blood. The receptor's source is a man older than 75 in good health. Here the CDR3 DNA reads TGTGCCTGGAGTCAGGCCCCGGTCCAAGAGACCCAGTACTTC. This translates into CAWSQAPVQETQYF.